The 21 T cell receptor beta chains presented below share a single source sample, sequenced in a study of early T cells in non-severe SARS-CoV-2 infection. TCRdb analysed the 5' RACE reads with MiXCR anew, one entry per CDR3 protein. The table has tens of thousands of distinct CDR3 sequences, 13% seen once. Sequencing was done on a sample of whole blood. Every receptor here comes from an adult who was a healthcare worker with PCR-confirmed SARS-CoV-2 infection or an uninfected control (not recorded which).

This clonotype was recorded many times. The chain carries TRBV6-6 and TRBJ2-1; D gene uncertain. Per germline, CDR1 MNHNY and CDR2 SVGAGI (reference sequence). Trimming pared 6 bases from V and 10 bases from J, leaving 7 bases between. The CDR3 consists of 10 residues. CDR3 DNA: TGTGCCAGCAGGTCTCTCGAGCAGTTCTTC. Protein sequence: CASRSLEQFF.

The table lists this clonotype with a few counts. The gene calls are TRBV12-3 or TRBV12-4 and TRBJ1-4; TRBD1 is a possible D gene (6 bases). The V end lost 7 bases, the J end lost 3 bases, and 15 bases lay between the germline ends. This CDR3 has 15 residues. The CDR3 reads CASTLQGAPNEKLFF. In nucleotides, the CDR3 is TGTGCCAGCACCCTACAGGGAGCCCCTAATGAAAAACTGTTTTTT.

This clonotype was observed at least ten times. The genes are TRBV7-9 and TRBJ2-2; 7 positions match TRBD2. The CDR3 has 15 amino acids. V was clipped by 4 bases and J by 2 bases; unmatched bases: 4. CDR1 SEHNR and CDR2 FQNEAQ come from the germline V gene (reference sequence). For the CDR3, the DNA is TGTGCCAGCAGCTCCTCTAGCGGTAACACCGGGGAGCTGTTTTTT. Protein sequence: CASSSSSGNTGELFF. Full variable domain (missing parts from reference TRBV7-9 and TRBJ2-2): DTGVSQNPRHKITKRGQNVTFRCDPISEHNRLYWYRQTLGQGPEFLTYFQNEAQLEKSRLLSDRFSAERPKGSFSTLEIQRTEQGDSAMYLCASSSSSGNTGELFFGEGSRLTVL.

This clonotype was found many times. V is TRBV24-1 and J is TRBJ2-1; 7 nucleotides match TRBD2. CDR1 is KGHDR, CDR2 SFDVKD, per germline. This CDR3 spans 16 amino acids. The junction had 9 bases not matched to a gene; V was cut back by 4 bases and J by 4 bases. This CDR3 reads CATSEKGQGLYNEQFF. In DNA, the CDR3 is TGTGCCACCAGTGAGAAGGGGCAGGGACTATACAATGAGCAGTTCTTC.

This clonotype was detected ten times or more. This chain links TRBV19 with TRBJ2-6; 10 positions match TRBD1. The CDR3 totals 18 residues. The germline gives CDR1 LNHDA, CDR2 SQIVND (reference sequence). The V segment lost 3 bases and the J segment 0 bases; nucleotides outside the gene matches: 5. Here the CDR3 reads CASSMRTGGPSGANVLTF. CDR3 sequence (DNA): TGTGCCAGTAGTATGAGGACAGGGGGGCCCTCTGGGGCCAACGTCCTGACTTTC.

This clonotype was counted many times. J is TRBJ2-5 and V is TRBV5-1, with D perhaps given as TRBD1 or TRBD2 (7 bases each). This CDR3 spans 15 amino acids. Trimming stripped 3 bases from V and 4 bases from J, with 16 bases between. The V gene's germline CDR1 is SGHRS and CDR2 YFSETQ. This chain's CDR3 is CASSSQGGDLETQYF. CDR3 sequence (DNA): TGCGCCAGCAGCTCCCAGGGGGGGGACCTAGAGACCCAGTACTTC.

This clonotype was seen many times. This sequence joins TRBV29-1 and TRBJ1-1; 7 bases map to TRBD1. The CDR3 covers 13 residues. The germline V gene has CDR1 SQVTM and CDR2 ANQGSEA. The V gene end was trimmed by 4 bases and the J gene end by 1 base; junction bases not matched to a gene: 3. The CDR3 spells CSVGDRANTEAFF. Here the CDR3 DNA reads TGCAGCGTTGGCGACAGGGCGAACACTGAAGCTTTCTTT.

The gene calls are TRBV5-5 and TRBJ2-2; D call uncertain. Trimming shortened V by 3 bases and J by 10 bases, and 10 bases separated the two germline ends. The V gene's germline CDR1 is SGHKS and CDR2 YYEKEE (reference sequence). The CDR3 consists of 12 residues. The CDR3 is CASSSTRPELFF. The CDR3 DNA reads TGTGCCAGCAGCTCGACCCGTCCGGAGCTGTTTTTT. The whole variable domain, filled in from reference TRBV5-5 and TRBJ2-2, reads DAGVTQSPTHLIKTRGQQVTLRCSPISGHKSVSWYQQVLGQGPQFIFQYYEKEERGRGNFPDRFSARQFPNYSSELNVNALLLGDSALYLCASSSTRPELFFGEGSRLTVL.

This clonotype came up many times. The chain uses TRBV11-2 and TRBJ2-1, with D possibly matching TRBD1 (6 bases). Trimming removed 7 bases at V and 2 bases at J, with 15 bases between. CDR3 length: 15 amino acids. Germline-derived CDR1 and CDR2 are SGHAT and FQNNGV. The CDR3 coding sequence is TGTGCCAGCAAACCGGACAGAGGGGCCTACAATGAGCAGTTCTTC. It yields the protein CASKPDRGAYNEQFF.

The chain uses TRBV11-2 and TRBJ2-1, with TRBD1 as a possible D gene (8 bases). V lost 7 bases and J lost 10, with 23 bases in between. Germline values: CDR1 SGHAT, CDR2 FQNNGV. CDR3 length: 15 amino acids. The CDR3 DNA reads as TGTGCCAGCATGGGAGCGGGACAGGCGAGTAGGGAGCAGTTCTTC. Translated: CASMGAGQASREQFF. Drawing the rest from reference TRBV11-2 and TRBJ2-1, the complete variable domain is EAGVAQSPRYKIIEKRQSVAFWCNPISGHATLYWYQQILGQGPKLLIQFQNNGVVDDSQLPKDRFSAERLKGVDSTLKIQPAKLEDSAVYLCASMGAGQASREQFFGPGTRLTVL.

The sample holds many counts of this clonotype. The chain links TRBV28 to TRBJ2-3; D gene unclear. CDR1 and CDR2 (germline): MDHEN, SYDVKM. The CDR3 is made up of 15 amino acids. V gave up 6 bases and J gave up 2 bases, with 15 bases separating them. The CDR3 nucleotides are TGTGCCAGCAGCCGTAGTAGTTCCAACACAGATACGCAGTATTTT. Residues: CASSRSSSNTDTQYF.

Ten or more counts support this clonotype. V is TRBV29-1 and J is TRBJ1-1; D remains ambiguous. V gave up 6 bases and J gave up 2 bases, with 13 bases separating them. CDR1 is SQVTM, CDR2 ANQGSEA, per germline. The CDR3 loop spans 13 amino acids. This CDR3 reads CSVPPITNTEAFF. The CDR3 coding sequence is TGCAGCGTCCCTCCCATCACTAACACTGAAGCTTTCTTT.

The table lists this clonotype with many counts. Written as DNA, the CDR3 is TGCGCCAGCAGCCCCCTTAGCACGACAGATACGCAGTATTTT. It translates to CASSPLSTTDTQYF. V is TRBV4-3 and J is TRBJ2-3, with D hard to call. The germline V gene has CDR1 LGHNA and CDR2 YSLEER. The CDR3 is 14 residues long. Trimming cost V 4 bases and J 3 bases, with 11 bases left between them.

This clonotype was observed at least ten times. CDR3 protein: CASSSRGPREQFF. The CDR3 DNA sequence: TGTGCCAGCAGCAGCCGGGGCCCAAGGGAGCAGTTCTTC. The chain employs TRBV7-6 and TRBJ2-1; TRBD1 or TRBD2 may be the D gene (5 bases each). This CDR3 region has 13 residues. The germline V and J ends were trimmed by 5 bases and 10 bases, with 15 bases remaining between them. Germline V gene sequence: CDR1 SGHVS, CDR2 FNYEAQ.

This clonotype was recorded at least ten times. The chain couples TRBV7-9 to TRBJ1-2, with D unresolved. Per the germline V gene, CDR1 is SEHNR and CDR2 is FQNEAQ (reference sequence). The CDR3 runs 12 residues. Trimming stripped 8 bases from V and 4 bases from J, with 11 bases between. In DNA form, the CDR3 reads TGTGCCAGCTCCGAACAGTCCTATGGCTACACCTTC. Encoded protein: CASSEQSYGYTF.

The gene calls are TRBV14 and TRBJ2-2; the D is unclear. Germline CDR1 is SGHDN and CDR2 is FVKESK. With 4 bases removed from V and 3 bases from J, the gap between germline ends came to 9 bases. This CDR3 is built from 14 residues. This chain's CDR3 is CASSRRAYTGELFF. The DNA of the CDR3 is TGTGCCAGCAGCCGTCGGGCCTACACCGGGGAGCTGTTTTTT.

The table lists this clonotype with many counts. The genes are TRBV7-6 and TRBJ2-7; no clear D. Per the germline V gene, CDR1 is SGHVS and CDR2 is FNYEAQ. CDR3 length: 15 amino acids. V shed 1 base and J shed 2 bases, with 12 bases lying between them. CDR3 protein: CASSLGWTETYEQYF. The CDR3 DNA reads as TGTGCCAGCAGCTTAGGTTGGACGGAAACCTACGAGCAGTACTTC.

This clonotype appeared many times. V is TRBV29-1 and J is TRBJ1-2; D not certain. Deletions cut 0 bases from V and 2 bases from J, with 4 bases between. CDR3 length: 12 amino acids. Germline V gives CDR1 SQVTM, CDR2 ANQGSEA. The CDR3 region is CSVEDLNYGYTF. The CDR3 bases are TGCAGCGTTGAAGACCTAAACTATGGCTACACCTTC.

This clonotype was seen ten or more times. The chain carries TRBV29-1 and TRBJ2-3; 11 bases match TRBD2. This CDR3 has 16 amino acids. Germline CDR1 is SQVTM and CDR2 is ANQGSEA. The ends lost 6 bases at V and 0 bases at J; junction bases unmatched: 8. The CDR3 here is CSVLGTSGTSTDTQYF. CDR3 DNA sequence: TGCAGCGTCCTCGGGACTAGCGGTACTAGCACAGATACGCAGTATTTT.

This clonotype was picked up many times. The J gene is TRBJ2-7, the V gene TRBV6-5; D may correspond to TRBD1 or TRBD2 (5 bases each). V lost 5 bases and J lost 2, with 13 bases in between. Germline assignment: CDR1 MNHEY and CDR2 SVGAGI. The CDR3 covers 14 residues. CDR3 bases: TGTGCCAGCAGTCGGGACGGCAGCGCCTACGAGCAGTACTTC. It yields the protein CASSRDGSAYEQYF.

This clonotype has only a few counts. The J gene is TRBJ2-3, the V gene TRBV10-3; D is perhaps TRBD2 (5 bases). This CDR3 has 13 amino acids. V shed 8 bases and J shed 1 base, with 10 bases lying between them. The germline gives CDR1 ENHRY, CDR2 SYGVKD. CDR3 nucleotides: TGTGCCATCGGTCTAGCTGGCACAGATACGCAGTATTTT. Translated: CAIGLAGTDTQYF.